Below, 20 T cell receptor beta chains from the same sample are listed, as sequenced in a study of blood T cell repertoires in COVID-19. This table comes from immunoSEQ multiplex PCR, and its TCRdb copy is limited to in-frame clones, with some not included. The top ten hold 2.3% of the sample, which has fewer than 350,000 clones, approximately 91% seen once. Material: PBMCs or T cells enriched from blood (not recorded which). These receptors were collected from a woman aged 40 to 50 with acute COVID-19.

This CDR3 reads CASSLTGDNSPLHF. The CDR3 nucleotides are TGTGCCAGCAGTCTAACAGGGGATAATTCACCCCTCCACTTT. V and J are TRBV2 and TRBJ1-6; 7 bases line up with TRBD1. The CDR3 has 14 amino acids. Germline V gene lookup returns CDR1 SNHLY and CDR2 FYNNEI. V gave up 5 bases and J gave up 5 bases; unmatched junction bases: 3. Supplemented by reference TRBV2 and TRBJ1-6, the full variable domain reads EPEVTQTPSHQVTQMGQEVILRCVPISNHLYFYWYRQILGQKVEFLVSFYNNEISEKSEIFDDQFSVERPDGSNFTLKIRSTKLEDSAMYFCASSLTGDNSPLHFGNGTRLTVT.

This sequence joins TRBV11-3 and TRBJ2-1, with 7 bases lining up with TRBD2. The V segment lost 4 bases and the J segment 9 bases; nucleotides outside the gene matches: 9. Germline CDR1 is SGHNT and CDR2 is YENEEA. The CDR3 runs to 14 residues. In DNA form, the CDR3 reads TGTGCCAGCAGCTCAGGACTAGTGGTCTCTGAGCAGTTCTTC. Protein: CASSSGLVVSEQFF.

This sequence joins TRBV7-6 and TRBJ2-2; 10 bases map to TRBD2. The CDR3 loop spans 15 amino acids. Looked up from germline, CDR1 is SGHVS and CDR2 is FNYEAQ. V shed 4 bases and J 6 bases; nucleotides not matched to a gene: 5. The chain's CDR3 is CASSSAGGLSGELFF. Here the CDR3 DNA reads TGTGCCAGCAGCTCAGCGGGGGGGTTATCCGGGGAGCTGTTTTTT.

This chain links TRBV11-2 with TRBJ1-2; possible D gene TRBD1, 5 bases. This CDR3 is 14 amino acids long. Germline CDR1 reads SGHAT; CDR2 reads FQNNGV. Trimming took off 4 bases at V and 4 bases at J, with 13 bases between the two ends. The CDR3 DNA reads TGTGCCAGCAGCTCCCCGGGGGGTCGCTATGGCTACACCTTC. Its protein product is CASSSPGGRYGYTF.

The V call is TRBV7-2, the J call TRBJ1-5; 11 bases agree with TRBD1. Unmatched junction bases numbered 4, after V lost 1 base and J lost 11 bases. Germline loops: CDR1 SGHTA, CDR2 FQGNSA. This CDR3 region has 14 residues. The CDR3 protein is CASSLGTGGAAQHF. The CDR3 DNA sequence: TGTGCCAGCAGCTTAGGGACAGGGGGCGCGGCCCAGCATTTT.

This chain connects TRBV7-2 to TRBJ2-6; D is possibly TRBD2 (6 bases). V lost 5 bases and J 0 bases, leaving 14 bases between the germline ends. Germline V lookup: CDR1 SGHTA, CDR2 FQGNSA. The CDR3 is made up of 17 amino acids. The chain's CDR3 is CASSPRGGNSGANVLTF. The CDR3 coding sequence is TGTGCCAGCAGCCCCCGGGGAGGCAACTCTGGGGCCAACGTCCTGACTTTC.

The rearrangement joins TRBV9 to TRBJ2-7; possibly TRBD1 for D (5 bases). From germline, CDR1 is SGDLS and CDR2 YYNGEE. V gave up 4 bases and J gave up 6 bases, with 14 bases separating them. The CDR3 contains 13 residues. This CDR3 reads CASSPYLQGEQYF. The CDR3 DNA reads TGTGCCAGCAGCCCTTATCTCCAGGGCGAGCAGTACTTC.

The rearrangement links TRBV5-1 to TRBJ1-4, with TRBD1 matching 7 bases. CDR1 is SGHRS and CDR2 is YFSETQ in the germline V gene. Germline trimming cut 5 bases from V and 5 bases from J; bases unmatched to any gene: 6. The CDR3 contains 14 residues. The CDR3 region has the DNA TGCGCCAGCAGTCGGGGACAGAAAAATGAAAAACTGTTTTTT. Its protein product is CASSRGQKNEKLFF.

The V and J genes are TRBV28 and TRBJ1-1; no reliable D call. Germline V gene data show CDR1 as MDHEN and CDR2 as SYDVKM. The CDR3 is 13 amino acids. V was pared by 7 bases and J by 4 bases, with 13 bases between. CDR3 sequence reads: CASIGGSGTEAFF. DNA for the CDR3: TGTGCCAGCATTGGCGGGAGTGGCACTGAAGCTTTCTTT. Together with reference TRBV28 and TRBJ1-1, the CDR3 gives the full variable domain: DVKVTQSSRYLVKRTGEKVFLECVQDMDHENMFWYRQDPGLGLRLIYFSYDVKMKEKGDIPEGYSVSREKKERFSLILESASTNQTSMYLCASIGGSGTEAFFGQGTRLTVV.

The V gene is TRBV19, the J gene TRBJ1-5; 8 nucleotides align to TRBD1. The CDR3 is 17 residues long. V lost 4 bases and J lost 3; bases outside the gene matches: 11. The germline gives CDR1 LNHDA, CDR2 SQIVND (reference sequence). The CDR3 region has the DNA TGTGCCAGTAGTAATCCTAGACAGGGGAGGTACAATCAGCCCCAGCATTTT. Encoded protein: CASSNPRQGRYNQPQHF.

The chain couples TRBV11-1 to TRBJ2-7; unclear D gene. This CDR3 is 13 amino acids long. Between the trimmed V and J ends, which lost 5 bases and 0 bases, there was a span of 8 bases. In germline, CDR1 is SGHAT, CDR2 FQDESV (reference sequence). DNA of the CDR3: TGTGCCAGCAGCGCAGATTTCTCCTACGAGCAGTACTTC. It yields the protein CASSADFSYEQYF.

The rearrangement uses TRBV3-1 (or the pseudogene TRBV3-2) and TRBJ2-2, with 9 bases fitting TRBD1. CDR1 and CDR2 from the germline V gene are LGHDT and YNNKEL (reference sequence). The CDR3 consists of 16 residues. The J segment lost 8 bases and the V segment lost 4 bases, leaving 11 bases of the junction unmatched. CDR3 sequence (DNA): TGTGCCAGCAGCCCCTCCCGGACAGGGGCTTGGGGGGAGCTGTTTTTT. Its protein is CASSPSRTGAWGELFF.

The rearrangement joins TRBV10-2 to TRBJ1-5; TRBD1 agrees at 7 bases. J was trimmed by 0 bases and V by 6 bases; bases with no gene match: 5. The CDR3 totals 15 residues. CDR1 and CDR2 from the germline V gene are WSHSY and SAAADI. CDR3 in amino acids: CASSFGTDSNQPQHF. As DNA, the CDR3 is TGCGCCAGCAGCTTCGGGACAGATAGCAATCAGCCCCAGCATTTT.

This clone occurred once. The V gene is TRBV5-1, the J gene TRBJ1-6; maybe TRBD1 (5 bases). Germline CDR1 reads SGHRS; CDR2 reads YFSETQ. Trimming shortened V by 4 bases and J by 7 bases, and 15 bases separated the two germline ends. The CDR3 length is 15 residues. DNA of the CDR3: TGCGCCAGCAGCACCTCAGGGCTTGAGAATTCACCCCTCCACTTT. Protein: CASSTSGLENSPLHF. Complete variable domain (other parts from reference TRBV5-1 and TRBJ1-6): KAGVTQTPRYLIKTRGQQVTLSCSPISGHRSVSWYQQTPGQGLQFLFEYFSETQRNKGNFPGRFSGRQFSNSRSEMNVSTLELGDSALYLCASSTSGLENSPLHFGNGTRLTVT.

This chain connects TRBV24-1 to TRBJ2-1, with 7 bases that match TRBD2. V lost 10 bases and J lost 7; bases outside the gene matches: 18. From germline, CDR1 is KGHDR and CDR2 SFDVKD. The CDR3 runs 16 residues. The chain's CDR3 is CATSSSGTTPGNEQFF. The CDR3 coding sequence is TGTGCCACTTCTTCTTCCGGGACTACCCCGGGGAATGAGCAGTTCTTC.

The rearrangement links TRBV5-1 to TRBJ2-1; 12 bases are shared with TRBD2. The CDR3 is 16 residues long. Germline CDR1 and CDR2: SGHRS and YFSETQ. The junction had 3 bases not matched to a gene; V was cut back by 5 bases and J by 0 bases. The CDR3 DNA follows: TGCGCCAGCAGGGCTAGCGGGGGGGCCTCCTACAATGAGCAGTTCTTC. The encoded protein is CASRASGGASYNEQFF.

The chain couples TRBV6-4 to TRBJ1-2; D perhaps matches TRBD1 (6 bases). The CDR3 is 12 amino acids. The germline V gene has CDR1 MRHNA and CDR2 SNTAGT. V lost 8 bases, J lost 4 bases, and 11 bases lay in between. The CDR3, as DNA: TGTGCCAGCCCACAGGGAATCTATGGCTACACCTTC. Its translation is CASPQGIYGYTF.

The chain recombines TRBV13 with TRBJ1-1, with 7 bases matching TRBD1. After removal of 2 bases from V and 4 bases from J, the junction contained 1 base not matched to a gene. Germline CDR1 reads PRHDT; CDR2 reads FYEKMQ (reference sequence). The CDR3 is 13 amino acids. CDR3 residues: CASSLTGATEAFF. The DNA of the CDR3 is TGTGCCAGCAGCTTAACAGGGGCCACTGAAGCTTTCTTT.

The chain recombines TRBV5-4 with TRBJ2-7, with a weak D call TRBD2 (5 bases). From germline, CDR1 is SGHNT and CDR2 YYREEE (reference sequence). V lost 3 bases and J 2 bases, leaving 15 bases between the germline ends. The CDR3 is 15 residues long. CDR3: CASSSSRGLTYEQYF. For the CDR3, the DNA is TGTGCCAGCAGCTCCTCCAGAGGGCTGACCTACGAGCAGTACTTC.

This chain connects TRBV7-9 to TRBJ1-3; 7 bases align to TRBD1. CDR3 length equals 14 residues. Germline V CDR1 and CDR2: SEHNR, FQNEAQ (reference sequence). J lost 9 bases, V lost 6 bases, and 11 bases had no gene match. The CDR3 here is CASRRTGERGTIYF. The CDR3 coding sequence is TGTGCCAGCAGACGAACAGGGGAACGAGGCACCATATATTTT.